This entry describes one TCR beta chain. Germline V gene lookup returns CDR1 SGHRS and CDR2 YFSETQ. The CDR3 spans 14 residues. V was clipped by 4 bases and J by 3 bases, with 13 bases between them. The data were taken from a study of blood T cell repertoires in COVID-19. Background on the study: Specimens from acute and convalescent COVID-19 originated in the United States, Italy and Spain. Nucleic acid was either cDNA or gDNA, and it came from T cells, B-cell-depleted T cells, or PBMCs.

As processed by the authors: The assay estimated nucleated cells by amplifying reference gene primers. Libraries were prepared by immunoSEQ multiplex PCR; TCRdb keeps only in-frame clonotypes and omits some of them. V, J and clone size are taken as reported in that table, and D and trimming were inferred from the DNA itself. The sample has just over 150,000 clones, 75% to 90% seen once. This receptor was taken from a woman between 65 and 79 years old with acute or convalescent COVID-19. Sequencing was done on a sample of peripheral blood. The chain uses TRBV5-1 and TRBJ1-1; tentative D call: TRBD1 (5 bases). CDR3 loop: CASSPGPPDTEAFF. In nucleotides, the CDR3 is TGCGCCAGCAGCCCAGGGCCCCCCGACACTGAAGCTTTCTTT.